This T cell receptor beta chain was captured by sequencing in a study of T cells after yellow fever vaccination. The study, taken as a whole, reports: Overall, a small share of clonotypes was seen in both CD4 and CD8 compartments.

The germline V and J ends were trimmed by 3 bases and 5 bases, with 25 bases remaining between them. Germline V gene lookup returns CDR1 MGHRA and CDR2 YSYEKL. The CDR3 length is 18 residues. This clonotype showed up many times. The antigen is undetermined. TCRdb itself ran the 5' RACE reads through MiXCR, one entry per CDR3 protein. There are roughly 120,000 distinct CDR3 sequences in the sample; approximately 7.1% occur only once, and 2.5% to 3.5% lies in the top ten. The chain employs TRBV4-1 and TRBJ1-1; D gene uncertain. Sample: CD4+ T cells sorted from PBMCs, taken about 41 days after the first yellow fever vaccination. This clonotype originated in a man aged 18 to 35 who received the YFV17D yellow fever vaccine. CDR3 residues: CASSQVDLGIPRGTEAFF. DNA for the CDR3: TGCGCCAGCAGCCAGGTGGATTTGGGAATCCCGCGGGGAACTGAAGCTTTCTTT.